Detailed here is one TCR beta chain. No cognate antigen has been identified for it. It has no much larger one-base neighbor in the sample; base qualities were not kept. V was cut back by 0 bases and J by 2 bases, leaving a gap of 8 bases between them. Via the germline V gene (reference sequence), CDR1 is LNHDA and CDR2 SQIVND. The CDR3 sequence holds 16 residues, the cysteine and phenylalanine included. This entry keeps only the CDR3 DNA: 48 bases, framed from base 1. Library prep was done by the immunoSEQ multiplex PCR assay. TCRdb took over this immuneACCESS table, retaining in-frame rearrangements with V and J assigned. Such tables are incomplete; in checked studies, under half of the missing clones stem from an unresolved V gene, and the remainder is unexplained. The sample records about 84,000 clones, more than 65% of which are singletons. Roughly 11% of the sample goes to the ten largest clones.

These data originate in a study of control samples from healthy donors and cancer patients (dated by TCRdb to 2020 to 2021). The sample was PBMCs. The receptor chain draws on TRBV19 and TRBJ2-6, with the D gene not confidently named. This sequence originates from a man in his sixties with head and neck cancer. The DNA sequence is TGTGCCAGTAGTATAGAATCCGGGCCTGGGGCCAACGTCCTGACTTTC. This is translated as CASSIESGPGANVLTF.